This T cell receptor beta chain was recorded in a study of post-analysis software for immune sequencing data. General observations from the study: Roughly five TRBV segments were significantly more frequent in patients than in controls. TRBV5-6, TRBV5-1 and TRBV20-1 were among these segments.

To note about this clonotype: The antigen remains undetermined. The junction departs from the called germline gene at one end, perhaps through a read error.

The CDR3 runs to 17 residues. The germline V gene encodes CDR1 SGHRS and CDR2 YFSETQ. Every TCR beta cDNA library bore unique molecular identifiers. TCRdb re-analysed the PCR reads in MiXCR, keeping a single row per CDR3 protein. The sample comprises around 200,000 distinct CDR3 sequences, roughly 28% of which are singletons, and less than 4% rests with the top ten. The material sequenced was blood. The V gene is TRBV5-1, the J gene TRBJ2-1, with 11 bases matching TRBD2. This TCR came from a girl aged 2 to 17 with multiple sclerosis. The CDR3 here is CAGSLAKGLADYNERFF. As DNA, the CDR3 is TGCGCCGGCAGCTTGGCCAAGGGACTAGCGGACTACAATGAGCGGTTCTTC.